This T cell receptor beta chain derives from a study of blood T cells in healthy people across ages. V dropped 6 bases and J dropped 4 bases, with 9 bases sitting between them. This CDR3 is 11 amino acids long. Germline V lookup: CDR1 DFQATT, CDR2 SNEGSKA (reference sequence). The use of a sample-barcoded 5' primer and a J-beta primer mix characterized a second PCR of about 7 to 12 cycles. In TCRdb, the 5' RACE reads were re-called with MiXCR into one record per CDR3 protein. The sample has over a million distinct CDR3 sequences; 35% to 45% are singletons. This clonotype was recorded only once. The chain is built from TRBV20-1 and TRBJ2-5; D might be TRBD2 (5 bases). The sample taken for sequencing was blood. This receptor was identified in a woman in her late teens or twenties in good health. The CDR3 DNA follows: TGCAGTGCCCCTAGCACAGAGACCCAGTACTTC. It specifies CSAPSTETQYF.